This T cell receptor beta chain derives from a study of tumor-infiltrating lymphocytes in oesophageal squamous cell carcinoma. One entry per CDR3 protein results from TCRdb running MiXCR on the PCR reads. This sample has around 22,000 distinct CDR3 sequences; approximately 35% occur once, and the top ten carry over 15%. CDR1 and CDR2 from the germline V gene are MNHNS and SASEGT. The CDR3 loop spans 15 amino acids. Trimming cost V 5 bases and J 11 bases, with 24 bases left between them. This clonotype was seen ten or more times. Sequenced: esophageal tumor tissue. V and J are TRBV6-1 and TRBJ2-5; D might be TRBD1 (7 bases). The clonotype was recovered from a female donor with esophageal squamous cell carcinoma. Written as DNA, the CDR3 is TGTGCCAGCAGTTTAGGGGGCGTGGACTACAATGAGCAGTACTTC. Encoded protein: CASSLGGVDYNEQYF.